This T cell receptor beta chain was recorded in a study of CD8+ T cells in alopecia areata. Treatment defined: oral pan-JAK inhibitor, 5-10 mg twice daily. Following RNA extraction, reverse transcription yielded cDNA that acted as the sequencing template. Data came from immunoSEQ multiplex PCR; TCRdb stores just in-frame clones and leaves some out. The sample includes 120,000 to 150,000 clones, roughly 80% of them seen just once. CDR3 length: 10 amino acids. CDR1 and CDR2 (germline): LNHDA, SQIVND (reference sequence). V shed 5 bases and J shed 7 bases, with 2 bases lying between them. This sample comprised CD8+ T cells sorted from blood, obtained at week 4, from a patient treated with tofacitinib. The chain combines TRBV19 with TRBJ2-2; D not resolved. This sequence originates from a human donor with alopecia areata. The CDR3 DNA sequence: TGTGCCAGTAGTGGCGGGGAGCTGTTTTTT. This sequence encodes CASSGGELFF.